This entry lists 27 T cell receptor beta chains sequenced from one sample in a study of blood T cell repertoires in COVID-19. Measured with immunoSEQ multiplex PCR; TCRdb has only the in-frame clones, and not every one. The table has 300,000 or so clones, more than 75% seen once. Sequenced: PBMCs or T cells enriched from blood (not recorded which). These receptors all come from a woman aged 25 to 39 who had recovered from COVID-19.

The chain employs TRBV7-2 and TRBJ1-6; tentative D call: TRBD1 (5 bases). Trimming took off 6 bases at V and 13 bases at J, with 22 bases between the two ends. Germline-derived CDR1 and CDR2 are SGHTA and FQGNSA. CDR3 length: 15 residues. The CDR3 region has the DNA TGTGCCAGCAGTCCTAACCCGAAGCCCGGGACTCCCCTCCACTTT. Translation gives CASSPNPKPGTPLHF.

CDR3 amino acids: CASAHNRDRAGNEQFF. For the CDR3, the DNA is TGCGCCAGCGCCCATAACCGGGACAGGGCGGGTAATGAGCAGTTCTTC. This rearrangement joins TRBV5-1 to TRBJ2-1; 9 nucleotides agree with TRBD1. With 7 bases clipped from V and 7 bases from J, the junction kept 15 bases outside the gene matches. The CDR3 consists of 16 residues. Germline CDR1 reads SGHRS; CDR2 reads YFSETQ.

This chain uses TRBV29-1 with TRBJ2-6; D is uncertain. Germline loops: CDR1 SQVTM, CDR2 ANQGSEA. The CDR3 loop spans 12 amino acids. The germline V and J ends were trimmed by 7 bases and 0 bases, with 4 bases remaining between them. As DNA, the CDR3 is TGCAGCGCTTACTCTGGGGCCAACGTCCTGACTTTC. This gives the protein CSAYSGANVLTF.

The chain couples TRBV15 to TRBJ1-2; D is ambiguous. Germline V gene lookup returns CDR1 LNHNV and CDR2 YYDKDF (reference sequence). V was clipped by 0 bases and J by 8 bases, with 19 bases between them. The CDR3 extends over 16 amino acids. In DNA form, the CDR3 reads TGTGCCACCAGCAGAGATCGAGTAGCGGGAAGGGAAGGCTACACCTTC. This sequence encodes CATSRDRVAGREGYTF.

This chain connects TRBV6-2 or TRBV6-3 to TRBJ2-1, with TRBD2 matching 14 bases. V was pared by 2 bases and J by 7 bases, with 16 bases of the junction left unmatched. CDR1 is MNHEY, CDR2 SVGEGT, per germline. CDR3 size: 20 residues. The CDR3: CASSYPPWTGWTSGGNEQFF. The CDR3 nucleotides are TGTGCCAGCAGTTACCCCCCCTGGACTGGGTGGACTAGCGGGGGGAATGAGCAGTTCTTC.

The chain has TRBV7-8 and TRBJ2-3, with TRBD1 matching over 7 bases. The CDR3 runs to 17 residues. Germline V gene lookup returns CDR1 SGHVS and CDR2 FQNEAQ. The V and J ends lost 4 bases and 1 base, in that order; junction bases with no gene match: 11. The chain's CDR3 is CASSSNLRQGRTDTQYF. As DNA, the CDR3 is TGTGCCAGCAGCTCAAACCTTCGACAGGGTCGCACAGATACGCAGTATTTT.

This clone has only a few counts. The V and J genes are TRBV30 and TRBJ1-2, with D hard to call. With 4 bases removed from V and 6 bases from J, the gap between germline ends came to 15 bases. The CDR3 has 13 residues. In germline, CDR1 is GTSNPN, CDR2 SVGIG (reference sequence). This CDR3 is CAWTSSQQNGYTF. CDR3 DNA: TGTGCCTGGACCTCCTCACAGCAGAATGGCTACACCTTC.

The chain has TRBV7-2 and TRBJ1-4, with D maybe TRBD1 (5 bases). Trimming took 3 bases from V and 5 from J, leaving 13 bases between them. Germline CDR1 and CDR2: SGHTA and FQGNSA. The CDR3 loop spans 15 amino acids. The CDR3 coding sequence is TGTGCCAGCAGCTTCAACGGGGGGGGAAATGAAAAACTGTTTTTT. Translation: CASSFNGGGNEKLFF. Together with reference TRBV7-2 and TRBJ1-4, the CDR3 gives the full variable domain: GAGVSQSPSNKVTEKGKDVELRCDPISGHTALYWYRQSLGQGLEFLIYFQGNSAPDKSGLPSDRFSAERTGGSVSTLTIQRTQQEDSAVYLCASSFNGGGNEKLFFGSGTQLSVL.

The chain uses TRBV24-1 and TRBJ1-4; D possibly corresponds to TRBD1 (6 bases). The CDR3 sequence is 15 residues long. The V gene's germline CDR1 is KGHDR and CDR2 SFDVKD. V was clipped by 4 bases and J by 3 bases, with 11 bases between them. CDR3 nucleotides: TGTGCCACCAGTGACCCGACAGGACCTAATGAAAAACTGTTTTTT. This gives the protein CATSDPTGPNEKLFF.

The chain recombines TRBV27 with TRBJ1-2; 8 bases map to TRBD1. The germline V gene has CDR1 MNHEY and CDR2 SMNVEV (reference sequence). V gave up 8 bases and J gave up 4 bases; unmatched junction bases: 6. The CDR3 runs 13 residues. The CDR3 region is CASARQGAYGYTF. As DNA, the CDR3 is TGTGCCAGCGCCCGGCAGGGGGCCTATGGCTACACCTTC.

The chain recombines TRBV2 with TRBJ1-4; 10 positions agree with TRBD1. Germline loops: CDR1 SNHLY, CDR2 FYNNEI. This CDR3 comprises 14 residues. V dropped 5 bases and J dropped 10; count of bases not matched to a gene: 7. CDR3 sequence reads: CASSPGQGVRKLFF. In DNA form, the CDR3 reads TGTGCCAGCAGTCCTGGACAGGGGGTGCGAAAACTGTTTTTT.

This clone was found once. The gene calls are TRBV21-1 and TRBJ1-5. TRBV21-1 is a pseudogene locus. The CDR3 is 16 residues long. The CDR3 DNA is TGTGCCAGCAGCAAACGGCGCGGAGTGAGCAATCAGCCCCAGCATTTT. This codes for CASSKRRGVSNQPQHF.

The chain couples TRBV30 to TRBJ1-1; a weak D match, TRBD1 (6 bases). V lost 6 bases, J lost 4 bases, and 12 bases lay in between. Germline CDR1 and CDR2: GTSNPN and SVGIG (reference sequence). The CDR3 runs 12 residues. CDR3 sequence (DNA): TGTGCCTGTAACAGGGAGATCACTGAAGCTTTCTTT. Translating it yields CACNREITEAFF.

This clone occurred once. This chain links TRBV7-9 with TRBJ1-6, with 9 bases matching TRBD1. This CDR3 contains 15 residues. Germline V gives CDR1 SEHNR, CDR2 FQNEAQ (reference sequence). Trimming cost V 5 bases and J 7 bases; bases outside gene matches: 6. The CDR3 DNA reads TGTGCCAGCAGCCCCCAGGGACAGGGAAATTCACCCCTCCACTTT. Its translation: CASSPQGQGNSPLHF.

The chain joins TRBV7-9 to TRBJ1-2, with TRBD1 matching over 7 bases. Germline-derived CDR1 and CDR2 are SEHNR and FQNEAQ (reference sequence). CDR3 length equals 15 residues. J lost 6 bases, V lost 0 bases, and 7 bases had no gene match. DNA for the CDR3: TGTGCCAGCAGCTTAGCATGGACAGGAAAGGATGGCTACACCTTC. Encoded protein: CASSLAWTGKDGYTF.

The rearrangement links TRBV18 to TRBJ1-5, with no clear D. This CDR3 region has 13 residues. The germline V gene has CDR1 KGHSH and CDR2 LQKENI. Trimming stripped 4 bases from V and 5 bases from J, with 9 bases between. CDR3 sequence reads: CASSQMTDQPQHF. CDR3 nucleotides: TGTGCCAGCTCACAAATGACTGATCAGCCCCAGCATTTT.

This chain links TRBV3-1 (or the pseudogene TRBV3-2) with TRBJ1-1; no clear D gene. The germline CDR1 and CDR2 sequences are LGHDT and YNNKEL (reference sequence). The CDR3 consists of 14 residues. Trimming removed 4 bases from V and 4 bases from J, with 13 bases in between. The CDR3 here is CASSPGGLGTEAFF. The CDR3 coding sequence is TGTGCCAGCAGCCCCGGTGGGCTGGGCACTGAAGCTTTCTTT.

The chain recombines TRBV2 with TRBJ1-4; D may be TRBD1 (5 bases). The CDR3 runs to 13 residues. Germline V gene data show CDR1 as SNHLY and CDR2 as FYNNEI. V lost 7 bases and J 8 bases, leaving 14 bases between the germline ends. This CDR3 reads CASNPTGREKLFF. The CDR3 nucleotides are TGTGCCAGCAACCCTACAGGTCGGGAAAAACTGTTTTTT. The entire variable domain, with the rest obtained from reference TRBV2 and TRBJ1-4, is as follows: EPEVTQTPSHQVTQMGQEVILRCVPISNHLYFYWYRQILGQKVEFLVSFYNNEISEKSEIFDDQFSVERPDGSNFTLKIRSTKLEDSAMYFCASNPTGREKLFFGSGTQLSVL.

The CDR3, as DNA: TGCGCCAGCAGCCAACGCTGGACAGCCGAAAAACTGTTTTTT. Encoded protein: CASSQRWTAEKLFF. The V call is TRBV4-1, the J call TRBJ1-4, with D possibly TRBD1 on 6 matching bases. Trimming removed 2 bases at V and 8 bases at J, with 12 bases between. The germline gives CDR1 MGHRA, CDR2 YSYEKL. The CDR3 extends over 14 amino acids.

DNA of the CDR3: TGTGCCAGCAGCCCGGAAGGCCGCGGGGTCTACGAGCAGTACTTC. Protein: CASSPEGRGVYEQYF. This chain uses TRBV9 with TRBJ2-7, with D possibly TRBD2 on 6 matching bases. The CDR3 is 15 residues long. Germline CDR1 reads SGDLS; CDR2 reads YYNGEE. With 4 bases removed from V and 3 bases from J, the gap between germline ends came to 17 bases.

The rearrangement joins TRBV29-1 to TRBJ1-5; the D gene is possibly TRBD1 (5 bases). The CDR3 is 13 residues long. Germline CDR1 and CDR2: SQVTM and ANQGSEA. Trimming left V 5 bases short and J 0 bases short, with 8 bases between. In nucleotides, the CDR3 is TGCAGCGTTCAGGGAAATAGCAATCAGCCCCAGCATTTT. It codes for CSVQGNSNQPQHF.

This clone was found once. The chain recombines TRBV28 with TRBJ1-6, with D possibly being TRBD1 (6 bases). The germline V gene has CDR1 MDHEN and CDR2 SYDVKM. Deletions cut 6 bases from V and 9 bases from J, with 24 bases between. The CDR3 runs to 17 residues. CDR3 nucleotide sequence: TGTGCCAGCAGCTTGGACAGTCCCCGGGTGGCCCCTTCACCCCTCCACTTT. Its protein is CASSLDSPRVAPSPLHF.

This chain connects TRBV30 to TRBJ2-5; D remains unclear. From germline, CDR1 is GTSNPN and CDR2 SVGIG (reference sequence). Trimming took 2 bases from V and 5 from J, leaving 3 bases between them. CDR3 length equals 10 residues. CDR3 amino acids: CAWSRETQYF. The CDR3 DNA reads as TGTGCCTGGAGTCGGGAGACCCAGTACTTC.

The chain combines TRBV30 with TRBJ1-5; possibly TRBD1 for D (6 bases). The CDR3 sequence is 15 residues long. Germline V gene sequence: CDR1 GTSNPN, CDR2 SVGIG (reference sequence). Between the trimmed V and J ends, which lost 4 bases and 1 base, there was a span of 14 bases. The CDR3 reads CAWNDQGNSNQPQHF. The CDR3 DNA reads as TGTGCCTGGAATGATCAGGGGAACAGCAATCAGCCCCAGCATTTT.

The DNA for the CDR3 is TGTGCCAGCAGTTTACCACAGGGCTCGCCTGGCTACACCTTC. Amino acids: CASSLPQGSPGYTF. The rearrangement uses TRBV28 and TRBJ1-2, with D perhaps TRBD1 (6 bases). Germline V CDR1 and CDR2: MDHEN, SYDVKM. The V and J ends lost 2 bases and 7 bases respectively, with 14 bases between them. The length of the CDR3 is 14 residues.

Notes on this clone: Distinct nucleotide sequences in the sample also encode this CDR3. The V call is TRBV25-1, the J call TRBJ2-7; 10 nucleotides align to TRBD1. Germline trimming cut 2 bases from V and 4 bases from J; bases unmatched to any gene: 5. The germline CDR1 and CDR2 sequences are MGHDK and SYGVNS. There are 15 residues in the CDR3. The CDR3 DNA reads TGTGCCAGCAGTGAACCCGGGACAGGGGCGTACGAGCAGTACTTC. The encoded protein is CASSEPGTGAYEQYF.

The chain carries TRBV10-1 and TRBJ2-1, with TRBD2 matching over 9 bases. V shed 6 bases, J shed 3 bases, and the junction held 6 bases outside the gene matches. The CDR3 runs 15 residues. Germline V gives CDR1 WNHNN, CDR2 SYGVQD (reference sequence). Here the CDR3 reads CASSTGTSNYNEQFF. CDR3 nucleotide sequence: TGCGCCAGCAGCACCGGGACTAGCAACTACAATGAGCAGTTCTTC.